This T cell receptor beta chain was sequenced during a study of CD8 T cells in ankylosing spondylitis. This clonotype has just a few counts. Its specificity is unknown. Trimming shortened V by 2 bases and J by 2 bases, and 12 bases separated the two germline ends. Germline V gives CDR1 MNHEY, CDR2 SVGAGI. There are 16 residues in the CDR3. Study conclusions and caveats: It appeared that ankylosing spondylitis blood was characterized by a TCR beta motif of several highly homologous variants. CD8+ cells made up the disease-linked clones, which were relatively rare in peripheral blood. Reports of some motif variants in reactive arthritis synovial fluid and blood predate this one. Matched ankylosing spondylitis synovial fluid reportedly contained a significantly enriched population of disease-linked clones.

Quantitative 5'-RACE with molecular barcodes generated TCR beta libraries. Using its own MiXCR run on the 5' RACE reads, TCRdb lists one record per CDR3 protein. The sample has under 950,000 distinct CDR3 sequences, roughly 20% seen once. The TCR comes from a male donor with ankylosing spondylitis. Sequencing used blood, either unsorted or a sorted T cell fraction (not recorded which). The rearrangement joins TRBV6-5 to TRBJ1-4; D is undetermined. The CDR3 sequence is CASSYGLELTNEKLFF. CDR3 in DNA: TGTGCCAGCAGTTACGGGCTGGAGCTGACTAATGAAAAACTGTTTTTT.